This T cell receptor beta chain comes out of a study of human versus mouse CDR3 diversity and MHC coevolution. The method was immunoSEQ multiplex PCR; TCRdb's version includes in-frame clones alone and lacks a portion of them. The sample has tens of thousands of clones; 85% to 95% are singletons. Unmatched junction bases numbered 15, after V lost 6 bases and J lost 8 bases. From germline, CDR1 is MNHEY and CDR2 SMNVEV (reference sequence). This CDR3 has 16 residues. The chain is built from TRBV27 and TRBJ2-2; 7 nucleotides line up with TRBD1. The receptor was isolated from a person aged 30-70 years in good health. Sequenced: naive CD4+ T cells from blood. Subset: CD45RO-negative CD62L-positive naive CD4 T cells. The CDR3 region has the DNA TGTGCCAGCAGATTCGAACCGGGACAGCAGGCTGGGGAGCTGTTTTTT. It yields the protein CASRFEPGQQAGELFF.